A single sample is the source of the 5 T cell receptor beta chains below, sequenced in a study of T cells in Graves' hyperthyroidism and ophthalmopathy. Amplification of TCR beta CDR3 regions used RNA as the template. The HTBI primer set served for first-round RT-PCR of the TCR CDR3. TCRdb reanalysed the multiplex PCR reads using MiXCR and keeps one entry per CDR3 protein. The data show about 270,000 distinct CDR3 sequences, around 15% seen once. Source material: blood. The receptors stem from a woman aged 50 to 60 with Graves' hyperthyroidism that later progressed to Graves' ophthalmopathy.

This clonotype showed up many times. The chain uses TRBV12-3 or TRBV12-4 and TRBJ2-1, with D hard to call. Trimming took 7 bases from V and 8 from J, leaving 9 bases between them. The length of the CDR3 is 11 residues. Here the CDR3 DNA reads TGTGCCAGCACCCCTGGGGATGAGCAGTTCTTC. Its translation: CASTPGDEQFF.

The chain has TRBV7-2 and TRBJ2-5, with D possibly TRBD2 on 6 matching bases. The CDR3 extends over 15 amino acids. Trimming took 1 base from V and 5 from J, leaving 14 bases between them. The V gene's germline CDR1 is SGHTA and CDR2 FQGNSA. The CDR3 loop is CASSLERRAGETQYF. CDR3 nucleotide sequence: TGTGCCAGCAGCTTAGAGCGGAGGGCCGGGGAGACCCAGTACTTC.

This clonotype was detected many times. A junction boundary mismatches the germline segment, possibly from a read error. The chain links TRBV30 to TRBJ2-1; D remains ambiguous. Germline values: CDR1 GTSNPN, CDR2 SVGIG (reference sequence). The CDR3 covers 11 residues. CDR3 in amino acids: CAWTTYNEQFF. The DNA for the CDR3 is TGTGCCTGGACTACCTATAATGAGCAGTTCTTC.

The rearrangement links TRBV7-3 to TRBJ2-1; 9 bases line up with TRBD1. This CDR3 is 16 amino acids long. V lost 3 bases to trimming and J lost 2 bases; unmatched junction nucleotides: 5. The V gene's germline CDR1 is SGHTA and CDR2 FQGTGA. The CDR3 DNA sequence: TGTGCCAGCAGCTTGACGGGACAGGGCCCCTACAATGAGCAGTTCTTC. This translates into CASSLTGQGPYNEQFF. Looking up the rest from reference TRBV7-3 and TRBJ2-1 gives the full variable domain: GAGVSQTPSNKVTEKGKYVELRCDPISGHTALYWYRQSLGQGPEFLIYFQGTGAADDSGLPNDRFFAVRPEGSVSTLKIQRTERGDSAVYLCASSLTGQGPYNEQFFGPGTRLTVL.

This clonotype was observed at least ten times. The rearrangement links TRBV28 to TRBJ1-4; TRBD1 agrees at 8 bases. This CDR3 has 14 amino acids. From germline, CDR1 is MDHEN and CDR2 SYDVKM. V gave up 6 bases and J gave up 8 bases; unmatched junction bases: 8. CDR3 in DNA: TGTGCCAGCAGCTACAGCAGGGGGCAAGAAAAACTGTTTTTT. Its protein is CASSYSRGQEKLFF. Full variable domain (remainder filled in from reference TRBV28 and TRBJ1-4): DVKVTQSSRYLVKRTGEKVFLECVQDMDHENMFWYRQDPGLGLRLIYFSYDVKMKEKGDIPEGYSVSREKKERFSLILESASTNQTSMYLCASSYSRGQEKLFFGSGTQLSVL.